These 26 T cell receptor beta chains came from one sample sequenced in a study of human T cells and chemical hapten exposure. One entry per CDR3 protein results from TCRdb running MiXCR on the RACE reads. The data contain about 80,000 distinct CDR3 sequences, about 9.9% of them singletons. Described time point: patch test 2, 6 weeks after DPC sensitization. Treatment in this sample: therapeutic diphenylcyclopropenone sensitization with weekly scalp DPC. Sequencing was performed on whole blood, taken in connection with sensitization to the hapten diphenylcyclopropenone (DPC). All receptors come from a man between 18 and 29 years old with alopecia areata. Some clones in this sample may be carry-over from other donors' samples.

Many counts were recorded for this clonotype. The rearrangement joins TRBV7-9 to TRBJ1-1; 7 positions match TRBD1. Trimming took 5 bases from V and 7 from J; bases not matched to a gene: 10. CDR3 length equals 14 residues. The V gene's germline CDR1 is SEHNR and CDR2 FQNEAQ (reference sequence). The CDR3 sequence is CASSPTDRSDEAFF. The CDR3 DNA sequence: TGTGCCAGCAGCCCGACGGACAGGTCAGATGAAGCTTTCTTT.

The V call is TRBV7-8, the J call TRBJ2-3; TRBD2 might be the D (6 bases). The CDR3 length is 19 residues. The ends were cut back, 1 base at V and 0 bases at J, with 20 bases in the middle. Germline V gene sequence: CDR1 SGHVS, CDR2 FQNEAQ. The CDR3 sequence: CASSLDDVSRGHSTDTQYF. The CDR3 nucleotides read TGTGCCAGCAGCTTAGACGACGTTTCGCGGGGCCATAGCACAGATACGCAGTATTTT.

This clonotype was counted only a few times. Here the CDR3 reads CASRPGPSSGANVLTF. DNA of the CDR3: TGCGCCAGCAGGCCCGGACCTAGCTCTGGGGCCAACGTCCTGACTTTC. V gene TRBV4-1 combines with J gene TRBJ2-6, with D unclear. The V gene lost 6 bases and the J gene lost 0 bases, with 12 bases spanning the gap. Germline V CDR1 and CDR2: MGHRA, YSYEKL. The CDR3 contains 16 residues.

This clonotype has at least ten counts. The genes are TRBV4-3 and TRBJ2-4; unclear D gene. Looked up from germline, CDR1 is LGHNA and CDR2 is YSLEER. Trimming took 2 bases from V and 0 from J, leaving 8 bases between them. The CDR3 sequence is 15 residues long. This CDR3 is CASSQSRLAKNIQYF. CDR3 bases: TGCGCCAGCAGCCAAAGTCGACTAGCCAAAAACATTCAGTACTTC.

The chain links TRBV7-3 to TRBJ2-2; 8 bases are shared with TRBD1. CDR1 is SGHTA and CDR2 is FQGTGA in the germline V gene. The ends lost 5 bases at V and 4 bases at J; junction bases unmatched: 6. The CDR3 consists of 15 residues. The CDR3 nucleotides are TGTGCCAGCAGCCTATTCGGGACAGGCACCGGGGAGCTGTTTTTT. Protein: CASSLFGTGTGELFF. The full variable domain, with the rest looked up from reference TRBV7-3 and TRBJ2-2, is GAGVSQTPSNKVTEKGKYVELRCDPISGHTALYWYRQSLGQGPEFLIYFQGTGAADDSGLPNDRFFAVRPEGSVSTLKIQRTERGDSAVYLCASSLFGTGTGELFFGEGSRLTVL.

This clonotype was seen a few times. The chain uses TRBV25-1 and TRBJ1-2; no firm D call. In germline, CDR1 is MGHDK, CDR2 SYGVNS. CDR3 size: 12 residues. With 5 bases removed from V and 7 bases from J, the gap between germline ends came to 11 bases. The CDR3 DNA is TGTGCCAGCAGTTTCATCATCGGTGGCTACACCTTC. Translation gives CASSFIIGGYTF.

This clonotype was recorded many times. The V and J genes are TRBV4-1 and TRBJ2-2, with a weak D call TRBD1 (5 bases). The CDR3 has 18 residues. Trimming took 1 base from V and 1 from J, leaving 16 bases between them. Germline CDR1 is MGHRA and CDR2 is YSYEKL. The CDR3 loop reads CASSQVTPEQVNTGELFF. CDR3 in DNA: TGCGCCAGCAGCCAAGTTACCCCCGAACAGGTGAACACCGGGGAGCTGTTTTTT.

This clonotype was seen a handful of times. This chain uses TRBV3-1 with TRBJ1-6; perhaps TRBD1 as D (5 bases). Germline lookup yields CDR1 LGHDT and CDR2 YNNKEL (reference sequence). This CDR3 comprises 15 residues. V dropped 4 bases and J dropped 3 bases, with 10 bases sitting between them. The CDR3 sequence is CASSPRDGYNSPLHF. Here the CDR3 DNA reads TGTGCCAGCAGCCCCCGGGACGGCTATAATTCACCCCTCCACTTT.

This clonotype was seen ten or more times. The J gene is TRBJ1-5, the V gene TRBV6-2 or TRBV6-3, with D perhaps TRBD1 (5 bases). The CDR3 loop spans 16 amino acids. Trimming took 4 bases from V and 2 from J, leaving 15 bases between them. The germline gives CDR1 MNHEY, CDR2 SVGEGT. Here the CDR3 reads CASSSGGVYRNQPQHF. Here the CDR3 DNA reads TGTGCCAGCAGTTCGGGAGGGGTTTATCGCAATCAGCCCCAGCATTTT.

This clonotype was seen ten or more times. This chain uses TRBV11-2 with TRBJ2-7; D uncertain. The CDR3 extends over 14 amino acids. Germline V gene sequence: CDR1 SGHAT, CDR2 FQNNGV. The V gene lost 1 base and the J gene lost 3 bases, with 10 bases spanning the gap. CDR3 nucleotide sequence: TGTGCCAGCAGCTTAGGGACGGAGAGCTACGAGCAGTACGTC. It codes for CASSLGTESYEQYV.

This clonotype occurred many times. The genes are TRBV27 and TRBJ2-7; no clear D gene. Germline lookup yields CDR1 MNHEY and CDR2 SMNVEV (reference sequence). This CDR3 region has 14 residues. V was cut by 3 bases and J by 2 bases, with 11 bases left in between. In DNA form, the CDR3 reads TGTGCCAGCAGTTTGAAGGGTCAAACCTACGAGCAGTACTTC. As protein: CASSLKGQTYEQYF.

The chain carries TRBV2 and TRBJ2-2; 7 nucleotides align to TRBD1. Germline V gives CDR1 SNHLY, CDR2 FYNNEI. This CDR3 contains 14 residues. The V segment lost 4 bases and the J segment 5 bases; nucleotides outside the gene matches: 4. The CDR3 here is CASSGGGRTGELFF. DNA for the CDR3: TGTGCCAGCAGTGGAGGGGGCCGAACCGGGGAGCTGTTTTTT.

A word on this clonotype: A much bigger clone sits one base away, suggesting this may be a read error. The V and J genes are TRBV11-2 and TRBJ2-2; D not resolved. CDR1 and CDR2 from the germline V gene are SGHAT and FQNNGV. Trimming stripped 0 bases from V and 4 bases from J, with 3 bases between. This CDR3 has 13 amino acids. The CDR3 loop is CASSLEFTGELFF. CDR3 in DNA: TGTGCCAGCAGCTTAGAGTTCACCGGGGAGCTGTTTTTT.

This clonotype showed up just once. The chain couples TRBV5-1 to TRBJ2-5, with D perhaps assigned TRBD1 or TRBD2 (5 bases each). CDR1 is SGHRS and CDR2 is YFSETQ in the germline V gene. V was shortened by 3 bases and J by 3 bases, with 9 bases between the two germline ends. CDR3 length: 13 amino acids. The DNA of the CDR3 is TGCGCCAGCAGCTGGGACCGTGAAGAGACCCAGTACTTC. As protein: CASSWDREETQYF.

There are many counts of this clonotype. This rearrangement joins TRBV3-1 to TRBJ1-2, with D uncertain. The germline V gene encodes CDR1 LGHDT and CDR2 YNNKEL (reference sequence). V dropped 0 bases and J dropped 4 bases, with 3 bases sitting between them. CDR3 size: 12 residues. CDR3 protein: CASSQDGYGYTF. CDR3 DNA sequence: TGTGCCAGCAGCCAAGACGGCTATGGCTACACCTTC.

This clonotype was seen more than once but under ten times. The rearrangement joins TRBV7-6 to TRBJ2-2; TRBD2 is a possible D gene (5 bases). V was pared by 1 base and J by 0 bases, with 15 bases between. Looked up from germline, CDR1 is SGHVS and CDR2 is FNYEAQ. This CDR3 has 18 residues. CDR3 in DNA: TGTGCCAGCAGCTTAGTGGGCCGGGGAAGTCCGAACACCGGGGAGCTGTTTTTT. Protein product: CASSLVGRGSPNTGELFF.

This clonotype was recorded a few times. V is TRBV20-1 and J is TRBJ2-3; 8 bases align to TRBD2. This CDR3 has 16 amino acids. The ends lost 1 base at V and 0 bases at J; junction bases unmatched: 6. Looked up from germline, CDR1 is DFQATT and CDR2 is SNEGSKA (reference sequence). The CDR3 DNA reads TGCAGTGCTAGAGTCGGCGGGGGGTCGAGCACAGATACGCAGTATTTT. Translated, it gives CSARVGGGSSTDTQYF.

The genes are TRBV11-2 and TRBJ2-7; TRBD2 is a possible D gene (5 bases). Per germline, CDR1 SGHAT and CDR2 FQNNGV. This CDR3 has 14 amino acids. Trimming pared 3 bases from V and 6 bases from J, leaving 15 bases between. The CDR3 protein is CASSFEGTIGEQYF. The CDR3 DNA follows: TGTGCCAGCAGCTTCGAGGGTACTATCGGCGAGCAGTACTTC. The variable domain in full, with the rest retrieved from reference TRBV11-2 and TRBJ2-7, is EAGVAQSPRYKIIEKRQSVAFWCNPISGHATLYWYQQILGQGPKLLIQFQNNGVVDDSQLPKDRFSAERLKGVDSTLKIQPAKLEDSAVYLCASSFEGTIGEQYFGPGTRLTVT.

This clonotype was seen more than once but under ten times. The V gene is TRBV28, the J gene TRBJ2-1; 7 positions match TRBD1. Germline lookup yields CDR1 MDHEN and CDR2 SYDVKM. V gave up 5 bases and J gave up 5 bases; unmatched junction bases: 27. The CDR3 totals 21 residues. This CDR3 reads CASSQRYVTGKSVGAHNEQFF. CDR3 DNA: TGTGCCAGCAGTCAGAGATACGTGACAGGGAAATCGGTAGGGGCCCACAATGAGCAGTTCTTC.

This clonotype was seen repeatedly, ten times or more. J is TRBJ1-1 and V is TRBV29-1; TRBD1 aligns across 8 bases. Looked up from germline, CDR1 is SQVTM and CDR2 is ANQGSEA. The CDR3 is 12 amino acids. The V and J ends lost 6 bases and 9 bases, in that order; junction bases with no gene match: 9. CDR3 region: CSVTDQGAKAFF. CDR3 nucleotide sequence: TGCAGCGTCACCGACCAGGGGGCGAAAGCTTTCTTT.

This clonotype was counted only a few times. V gene TRBV10-3 combines with J gene TRBJ1-5; TRBD1 matches at 7 bases. Germline lookup yields CDR1 ENHRY and CDR2 SYGVKD. This CDR3 contains 15 residues. Trimming at V came to 8 bases and at J to 0 bases, leaving 7 bases not matched to a gene. The DNA of the CDR3 is TGTGCCATCCGGTCAGGGGGGGGTAGCAATCAGCCCCAGCATTTT. Translated, it gives CAIRSGGGSNQPQHF.

This clonotype has a count of ten or more. The gene calls are TRBV28 and TRBJ2-7, with 9 bases that match TRBD1. V trimming: 6 bases; J trimming: 4 bases; junction bases outside the gene matches: 7. CDR1 MDHEN and CDR2 SYDVKM come from the germline V gene. The CDR3 spans 14 residues. The CDR3: CASRLWTGEYEQYF. The CDR3 region has the DNA TGTGCCAGCAGACTATGGACAGGGGAGTACGAGCAGTACTTC.

The rearrangement links TRBV11-2 to TRBJ2-2; D possibly corresponds to TRBD2 (6 bases). Germline CDR1 is SGHAT and CDR2 is FQNNGV. There are 15 residues in the CDR3. V was trimmed by 3 bases and J by 1 base, leaving 9 bases between them. The CDR3 DNA reads TGTGCCAGCAGCTTGCGGGACGGGAACACCGGGGAGCTGTTTTTT. Translated: CASSLRDGNTGELFF. The full variable domain, with the rest looked up from reference TRBV11-2 and TRBJ2-2, is EAGVAQSPRYKIIEKRQSVAFWCNPISGHATLYWYQQILGQGPKLLIQFQNNGVVDDSQLPKDRFSAERLKGVDSTLKIQPAKLEDSAVYLCASSLRDGNTGELFFGEGSRLTVL.

Only a few counts were recorded for this clonotype. This chain's CDR3 is CSARPVAGTHSYEQYV. In DNA form, the CDR3 reads TGCAGTGCTAGGCCCGTGGCCGGGACACACTCCTACGAGCAGTACGTC. The rearrangement links TRBV20-1 to TRBJ2-7, with a tentative D call TRBD1 (6 bases). Trimming left V 3 bases short and J 0 bases short, with 18 bases between. The germline V gene encodes CDR1 DFQATT and CDR2 SNEGSKA (reference sequence). The CDR3 is 16 amino acids.

The CDR3 reads CASSQGPGGTYEQYF. The CDR3 DNA is TGTGCCAGCAGCCAGGGCCCAGGGGGCACCTACGAGCAGTACTTC. This rearrangement joins TRBV14 to TRBJ2-7; TRBD1 aligns across 8 bases. Unmatched junction bases numbered 6, after V lost 3 bases and J lost 2 bases. CDR1 and CDR2 from the germline V gene are SGHDN and FVKESK. The CDR3 consists of 15 residues. Complete variable domain (other parts from reference TRBV14 and TRBJ2-7): EAGVTQFPSHSVIEKGQTVTLRCDPISGHDNLYWYRRVMGKEIKFLLHFVKESKQDESGMPNNRFLAERTGGTYSTLKVQPAELEDSGVYFCASSQGPGGTYEQYFGPGTRLTVT.

The rearrangement joins TRBV27 to TRBJ1-1; D call uncertain. The CDR3 has 14 amino acids. Germline CDR1 MNHEY, CDR2 SMNVEV (reference sequence). Between the trimmed V and J ends, which lost 6 bases and 6 bases, there was a span of 17 bases. In DNA form, the CDR3 reads TGTGCCAGCAGCCCGACCGCCCTCCTTGCTGAAGCTTTCTTT. It translates to CASSPTALLAEAFF.